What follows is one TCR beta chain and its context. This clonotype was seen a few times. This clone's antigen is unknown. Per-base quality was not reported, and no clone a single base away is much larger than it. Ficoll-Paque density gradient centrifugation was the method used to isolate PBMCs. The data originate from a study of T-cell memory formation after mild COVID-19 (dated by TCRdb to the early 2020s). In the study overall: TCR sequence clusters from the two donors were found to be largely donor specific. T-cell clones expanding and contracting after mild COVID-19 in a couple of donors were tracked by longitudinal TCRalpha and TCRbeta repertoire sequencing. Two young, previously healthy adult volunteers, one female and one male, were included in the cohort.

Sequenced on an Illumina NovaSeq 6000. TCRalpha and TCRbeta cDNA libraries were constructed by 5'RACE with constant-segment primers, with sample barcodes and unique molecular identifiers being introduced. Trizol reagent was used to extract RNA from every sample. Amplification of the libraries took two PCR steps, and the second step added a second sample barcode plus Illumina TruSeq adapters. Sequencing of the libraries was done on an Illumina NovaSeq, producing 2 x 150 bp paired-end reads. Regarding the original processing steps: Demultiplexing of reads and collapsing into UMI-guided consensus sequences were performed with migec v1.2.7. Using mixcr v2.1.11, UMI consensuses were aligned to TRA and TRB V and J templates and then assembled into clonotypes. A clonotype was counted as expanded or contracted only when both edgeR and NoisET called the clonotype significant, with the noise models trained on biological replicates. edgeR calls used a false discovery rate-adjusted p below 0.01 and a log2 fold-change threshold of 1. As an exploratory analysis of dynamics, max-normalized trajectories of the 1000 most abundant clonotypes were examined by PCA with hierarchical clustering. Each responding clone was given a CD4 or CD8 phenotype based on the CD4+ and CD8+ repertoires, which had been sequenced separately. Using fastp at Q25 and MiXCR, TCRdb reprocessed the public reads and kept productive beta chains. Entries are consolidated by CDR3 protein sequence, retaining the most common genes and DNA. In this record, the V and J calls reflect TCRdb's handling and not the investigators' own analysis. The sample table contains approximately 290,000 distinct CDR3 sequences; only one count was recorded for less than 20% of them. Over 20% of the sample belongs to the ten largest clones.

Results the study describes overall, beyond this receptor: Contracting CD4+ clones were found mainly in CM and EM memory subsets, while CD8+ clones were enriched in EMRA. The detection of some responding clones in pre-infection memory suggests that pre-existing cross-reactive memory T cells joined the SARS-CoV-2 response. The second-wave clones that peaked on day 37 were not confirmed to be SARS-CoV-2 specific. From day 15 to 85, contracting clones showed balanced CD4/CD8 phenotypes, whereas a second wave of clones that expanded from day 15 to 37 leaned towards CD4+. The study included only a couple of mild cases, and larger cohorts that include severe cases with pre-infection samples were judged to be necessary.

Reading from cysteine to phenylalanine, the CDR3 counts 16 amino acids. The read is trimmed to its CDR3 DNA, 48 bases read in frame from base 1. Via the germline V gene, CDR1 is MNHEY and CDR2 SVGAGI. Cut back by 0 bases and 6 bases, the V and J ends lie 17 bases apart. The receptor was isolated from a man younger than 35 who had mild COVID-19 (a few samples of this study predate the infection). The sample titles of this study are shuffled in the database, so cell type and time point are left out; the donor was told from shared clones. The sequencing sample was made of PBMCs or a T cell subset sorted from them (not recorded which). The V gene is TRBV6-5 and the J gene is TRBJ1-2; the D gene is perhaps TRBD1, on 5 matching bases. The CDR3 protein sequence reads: CASSYSRRGGAHGYTF. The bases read TGTGCCAGCAGTTACTCGAGGCGTGGAGGGGCGCATGGCTACACCTTC.